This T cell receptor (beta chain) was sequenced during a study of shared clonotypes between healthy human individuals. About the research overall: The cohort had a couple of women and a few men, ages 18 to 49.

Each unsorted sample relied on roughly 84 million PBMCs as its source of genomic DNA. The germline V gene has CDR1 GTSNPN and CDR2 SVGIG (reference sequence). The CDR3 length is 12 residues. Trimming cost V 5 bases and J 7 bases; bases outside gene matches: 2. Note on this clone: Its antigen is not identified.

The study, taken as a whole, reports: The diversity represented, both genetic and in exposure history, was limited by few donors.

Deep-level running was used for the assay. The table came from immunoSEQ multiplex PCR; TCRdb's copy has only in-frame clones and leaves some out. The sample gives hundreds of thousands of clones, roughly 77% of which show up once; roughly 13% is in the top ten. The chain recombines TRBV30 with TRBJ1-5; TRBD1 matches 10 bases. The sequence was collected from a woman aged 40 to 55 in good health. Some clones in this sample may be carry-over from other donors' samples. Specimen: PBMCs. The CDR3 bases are TGTGCCTGGGACAGGGGGCAACAGCCCCAGCATTTT. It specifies CAWDRGQQPQHF.